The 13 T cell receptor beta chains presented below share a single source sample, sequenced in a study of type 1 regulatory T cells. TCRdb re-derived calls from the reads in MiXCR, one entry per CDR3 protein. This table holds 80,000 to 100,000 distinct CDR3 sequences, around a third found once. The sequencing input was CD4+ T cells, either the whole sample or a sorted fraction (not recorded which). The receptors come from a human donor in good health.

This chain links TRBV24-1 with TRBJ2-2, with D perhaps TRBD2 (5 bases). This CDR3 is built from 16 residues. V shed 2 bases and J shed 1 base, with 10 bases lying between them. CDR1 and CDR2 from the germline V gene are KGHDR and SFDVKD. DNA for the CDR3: TGTGCCACCAGTGATTCATGGGGAGAGAACACCGGGGAGCTGTTTTTT. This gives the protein CATSDSWGENTGELFF.

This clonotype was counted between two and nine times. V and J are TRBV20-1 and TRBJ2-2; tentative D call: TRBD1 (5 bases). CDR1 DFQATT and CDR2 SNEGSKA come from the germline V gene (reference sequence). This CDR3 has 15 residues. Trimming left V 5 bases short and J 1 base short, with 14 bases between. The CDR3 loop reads CSAFNPGLNTGELFF. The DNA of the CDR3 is TGCAGTGCTTTCAATCCAGGGTTGAACACCGGGGAGCTGTTTTTT.

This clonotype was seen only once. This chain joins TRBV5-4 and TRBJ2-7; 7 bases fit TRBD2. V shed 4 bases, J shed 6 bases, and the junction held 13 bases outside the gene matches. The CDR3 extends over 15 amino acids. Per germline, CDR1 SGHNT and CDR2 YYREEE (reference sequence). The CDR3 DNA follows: TGTGCCAGCAGCCCAGGCGGGGGTCTTCTCCCCGAGCAGTACTTC. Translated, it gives CASSPGGGLLPEQYF.

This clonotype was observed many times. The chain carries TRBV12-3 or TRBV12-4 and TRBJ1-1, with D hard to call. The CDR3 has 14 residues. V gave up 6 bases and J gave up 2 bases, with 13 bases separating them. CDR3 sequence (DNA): TGTGCCAGCAGCTTTCGGGGAACAAACACTGAAGCTTTCTTT. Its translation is CASSFRGTNTEAFF.

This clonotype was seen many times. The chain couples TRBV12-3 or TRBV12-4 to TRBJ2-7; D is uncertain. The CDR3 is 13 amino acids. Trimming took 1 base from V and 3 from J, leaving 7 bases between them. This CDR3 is CASSLEGNYEQYF. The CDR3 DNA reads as TGTGCCAGCAGTTTAGAGGGAAACTACGAGCAGTACTTC.

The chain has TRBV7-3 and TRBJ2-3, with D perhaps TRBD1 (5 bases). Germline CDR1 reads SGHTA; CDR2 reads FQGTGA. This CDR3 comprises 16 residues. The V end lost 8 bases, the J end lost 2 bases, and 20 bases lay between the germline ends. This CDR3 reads CASGPYRQGSTDTQYF. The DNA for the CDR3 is TGTGCCAGCGGCCCCTACCGTCAGGGATCCACAGATACGCAGTATTTT.

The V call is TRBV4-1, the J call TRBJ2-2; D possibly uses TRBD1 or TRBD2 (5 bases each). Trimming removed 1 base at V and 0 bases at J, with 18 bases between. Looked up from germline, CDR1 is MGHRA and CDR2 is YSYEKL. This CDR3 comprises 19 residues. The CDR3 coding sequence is TGCGCCAGCAGCCAAGCTTCCATTCGGGGCGACTCGAACACCGGGGAGCTGTTTTTT. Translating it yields CASSQASIRGDSNTGELFF.

The CDR3 sequence: CSAETSGRGVYEQFF. In DNA, the CDR3 is TGCAGTGCTGAGACTAGCGGGAGGGGGGTATACGAGCAGTTCTTC. The genes are TRBV20-1 and TRBJ2-1, with 14 bases aligning to TRBD2. Looked up from germline, CDR1 is DFQATT and CDR2 is SNEGSKA (reference sequence). Losses at the gene ends were 5 bases for V and 10 bases for J; bases not matched to a gene: 10. The CDR3 covers 15 residues.

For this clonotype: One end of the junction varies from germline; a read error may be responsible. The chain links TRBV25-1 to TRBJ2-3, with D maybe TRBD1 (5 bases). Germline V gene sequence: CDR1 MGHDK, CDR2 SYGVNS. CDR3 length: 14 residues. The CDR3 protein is CANSGQDNTDTQYF. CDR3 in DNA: TGTGCCAACAGTGGCCAGGACAACACAGATACGCAGTATTTT. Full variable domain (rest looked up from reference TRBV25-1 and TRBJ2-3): EADIYQTPRYLVIGTGKKITLECSQTMGHDKMYWYQQDPGMELHLIHYSYGVNSTEKGDLSSESTVSRIRTEHFPLTLESARPSHTSQYLCANSGQDNTDTQYFGPGTRLTVL.

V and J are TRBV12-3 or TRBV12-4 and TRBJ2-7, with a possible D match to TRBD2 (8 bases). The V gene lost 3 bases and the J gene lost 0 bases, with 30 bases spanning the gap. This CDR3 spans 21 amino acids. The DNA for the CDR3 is TGTGCCAGCAGTTTCAGGGGGGTCGATCCCTTAGCGGGAAAGAGCTCCTACGAGCAGTACTTC. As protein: CASSFRGVDPLAGKSSYEQYF.

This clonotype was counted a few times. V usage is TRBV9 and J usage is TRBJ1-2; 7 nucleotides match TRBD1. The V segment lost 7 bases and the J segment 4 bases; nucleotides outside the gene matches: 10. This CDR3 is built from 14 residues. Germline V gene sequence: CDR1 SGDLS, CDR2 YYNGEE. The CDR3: CASGGQAPVYGYTF. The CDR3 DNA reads TGTGCCAGCGGCGGACAGGCCCCGGTCTATGGCTACACCTTC.

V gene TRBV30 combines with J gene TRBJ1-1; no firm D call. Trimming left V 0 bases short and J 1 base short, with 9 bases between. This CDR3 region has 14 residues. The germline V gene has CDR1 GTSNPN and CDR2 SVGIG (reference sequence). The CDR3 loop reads CAWSVRWENTEAFF. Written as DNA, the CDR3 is TGTGCCTGGAGTGTACGGTGGGAGAACACTGAAGCTTTCTTT.

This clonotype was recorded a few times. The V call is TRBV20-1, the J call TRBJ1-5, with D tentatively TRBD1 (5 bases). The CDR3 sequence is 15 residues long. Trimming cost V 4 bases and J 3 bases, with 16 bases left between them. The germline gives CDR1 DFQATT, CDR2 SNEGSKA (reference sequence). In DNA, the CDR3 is TGCAGTGCTACTTCCAGGGTGGGTAACAATCAGCCCCAGCATTTT. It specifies CSATSRVGNNQPQHF.